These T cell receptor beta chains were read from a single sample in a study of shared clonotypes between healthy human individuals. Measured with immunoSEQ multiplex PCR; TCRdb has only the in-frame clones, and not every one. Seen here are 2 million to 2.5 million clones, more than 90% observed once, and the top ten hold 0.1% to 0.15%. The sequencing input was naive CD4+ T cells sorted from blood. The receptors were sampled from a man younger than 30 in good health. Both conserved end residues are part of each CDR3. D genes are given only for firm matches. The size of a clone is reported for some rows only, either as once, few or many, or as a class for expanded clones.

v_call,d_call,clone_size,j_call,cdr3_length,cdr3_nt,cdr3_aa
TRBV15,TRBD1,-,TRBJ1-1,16,TGTGCCACCAGCAGAGTGACCAGGGGGCGAAGGGCTGAAGCTTTCTTT,CATSRVTRGRRAEAFF
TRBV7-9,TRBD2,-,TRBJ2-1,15,TGTGCCAGCAGCTTAGCGGCGGGAGGCTTCCATGAGCAGTTCTTC,CASSLAAGGFHEQFF
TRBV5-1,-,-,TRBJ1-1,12,TGCGCCAGCAGCTTGGACGTGGGGGAAGCTTTCTTT,CASSLDVGEAFF
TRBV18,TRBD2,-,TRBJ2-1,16,TGTGCCAGCTCGCCGACGCTAGCGGGGGGGTACAATGAGCAGTTCTTC,CASSPTLAGGYNEQFF
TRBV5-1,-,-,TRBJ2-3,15,TGCGCCAGCATCTGGCGGGGTGGGGGCACAGATACGCAGTATTTT,CASIWRGGGTDTQYF
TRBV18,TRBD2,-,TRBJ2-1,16,TGTGCCAGCTCCCCGACTAGCGGGACGACCTACAATGAGCAGTTCTTC,CASSPTSGTTYNEQFF
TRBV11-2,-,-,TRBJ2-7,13,TGTGCCAGCAGCTCCCGGCTCTCCTACGAGCAGTACTTC,CASSSRLSYEQYF
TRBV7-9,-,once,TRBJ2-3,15,TGTGCCAGCAGCCAGGACACTCCCTCCACAGATACGCAGTATTTT,CASSQDTPSTDTQYF
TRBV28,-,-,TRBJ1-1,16,TGTGCCAGCAGCCCATTGGGGGGGTTTGTTGGGACTGAAGCTTTCTTT,CASSPLGGFVGTEAFF
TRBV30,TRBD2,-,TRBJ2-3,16,TGTGCCTGGAGTGTACTTGCTAGCGGGAGAACAGATACGCAGTATTTT,CAWSVLASGRTDTQYF
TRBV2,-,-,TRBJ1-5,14,TGTGCCAGCAGCTCCCAAGGTAGCAATCAGCCCCAGCATTTT,CASSSQGSNQPQHF
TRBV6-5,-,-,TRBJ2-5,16,TGTGCCAGCAGTTACACGTCAGGCCTTAGTCGGGAGACCCAGTACTTC,CASSYTSGLSRETQYF
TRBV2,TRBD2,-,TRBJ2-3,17,TGTGCCAGCAGACGCCTAGCGGGAGTTTTTCTACCAGATACGCAGTATTTT,CASRRLAGVFLPDTQYF
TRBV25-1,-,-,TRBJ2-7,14,TGTGCCAGCAGTTTCTCCCGCAGTTCCTACGAGCAGTACTTC,CASSFSRSSYEQYF
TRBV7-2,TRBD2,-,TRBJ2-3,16,TGTGCCAGCAGCCAAGGGGGACTAGCGGGGGCCTATACGCAGTATTTT,CASSQGGLAGAYTQYF
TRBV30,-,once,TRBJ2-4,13,TGTGCCTGGAAGGAGCCAGGGAAGTACATTCAGTACTTC,CAWKEPGKYIQYF
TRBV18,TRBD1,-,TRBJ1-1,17,TGTGCCAGCTCACCGAGGGACAGGAGGACCATGAACACTGAAGCTTTCTTT,CASSPRDRRTMNTEAFF
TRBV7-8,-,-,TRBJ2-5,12,TGTGCCAGCAGCCTAGTGGAGCGTGCCCAGTACTTC,CASSLVERAQYF
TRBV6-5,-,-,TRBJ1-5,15,TGTGCCAGCAGTTACTCGGCAGGGAAGAATCAGCCCCAGCATTTT,CASSYSAGKNQPQHF
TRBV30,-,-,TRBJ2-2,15,TGTGCCTGTACCTCCCGTGGACAGAACACCGGGGAGCTGTTTTTT,CACTSRGQNTGELFF
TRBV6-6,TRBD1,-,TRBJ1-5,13,TGTGCCAGCAGGATACAGGGGTATCAGCCCCAGCATTTT,CASRIQGYQPQHF
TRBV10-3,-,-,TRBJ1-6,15,TGTGCCATCAGTGAGCTGTGGGGGCTCGGTTCACCCCTCCACTTT,CAISELWGLGSPLHF
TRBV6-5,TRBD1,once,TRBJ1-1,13,TGTGCCAGTGGGACAGGGGTGAACACTGAAGCTTTCTTT,CASGTGVNTEAFF
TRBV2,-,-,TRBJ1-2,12,TGTGCCAGCAGTGTCTCTAACTATGGCTACACCTTC,CASSVSNYGYTF
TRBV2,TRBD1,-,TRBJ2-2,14,TGTGCCAGCAGGCGGGACAGGGGGGCCGGGGAGCTGTTTTTT,CASRRDRGAGELFF
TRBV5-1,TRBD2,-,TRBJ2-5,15,TGCGCCAGCAGCCTGGATAGCGGGAGGGTGGAGACCCAGTACTTC,CASSLDSGRVETQYF
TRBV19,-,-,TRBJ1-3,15,TGTGCCATCTATCAGGGTCCTAGCTCTGGAAACACCATATATTTT,CAIYQGPSSGNTIYF
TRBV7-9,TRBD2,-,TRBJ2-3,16,TGTGCCAGCAGCTTCCCCTTTAGCGGGAGCGCAGATACGCAGTATTTT,CASSFPFSGSADTQYF
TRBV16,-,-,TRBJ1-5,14,TGTGCCAGCAGCCAATCGTCCGTCAATCAGCCCCAGCATTTT,CASSQSSVNQPQHF
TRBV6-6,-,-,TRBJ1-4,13,TGTGCCAGCAGTTACTCCGCGGTGGCGCAACCGTTTTTT,CASSYSAVAQPFF
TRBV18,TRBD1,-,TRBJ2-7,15,TGTGCCAGCTCACCGGTGGCAGGGGGCTCGGGGGAGCAGTACTTC,CASSPVAGGSGEQYF
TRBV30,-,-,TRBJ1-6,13,TGTGCCTGGAGTGCACAGGGTAGTTCACCCCTCCACTTT,CAWSAQGSSPLHF
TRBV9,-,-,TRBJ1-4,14,TGTGCCAGCAGCGTAGCTAGTGGTAATGAAAAACTGTTTTTT,CASSVASGNEKLFF
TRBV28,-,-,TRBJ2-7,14,TGTGCCAGCAGTTTACGGACGCTAGCCTACGAGCAGTACTTC,CASSLRTLAYEQYF
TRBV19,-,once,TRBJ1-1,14,TGTGCCAGTAGCCCCCAGGGTTTGAACACTGAAGCTTTCTTT,CASSPQGLNTEAFF
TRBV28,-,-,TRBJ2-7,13,TGTGCCAGCAGTTTATGGGTGAATCACGAGCAGTACTTC,CASSLWVNHEQYF
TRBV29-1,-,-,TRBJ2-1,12,TGCAGCGTTGCGTCCTCCTACAATGAGCAGTTCTTC,CSVASSYNEQFF
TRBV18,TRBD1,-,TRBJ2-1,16,TGTGCCAGCTCACCACCGGGACAGGGGGCCCACAATGAGCAGTTCTTC,CASSPPGQGAHNEQFF
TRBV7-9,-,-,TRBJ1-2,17,TGTGCCAGCAGCTTATCGACAGACGCTTACTCTAACTATGGCTACACCTTC,CASSLSTDAYSNYGYTF